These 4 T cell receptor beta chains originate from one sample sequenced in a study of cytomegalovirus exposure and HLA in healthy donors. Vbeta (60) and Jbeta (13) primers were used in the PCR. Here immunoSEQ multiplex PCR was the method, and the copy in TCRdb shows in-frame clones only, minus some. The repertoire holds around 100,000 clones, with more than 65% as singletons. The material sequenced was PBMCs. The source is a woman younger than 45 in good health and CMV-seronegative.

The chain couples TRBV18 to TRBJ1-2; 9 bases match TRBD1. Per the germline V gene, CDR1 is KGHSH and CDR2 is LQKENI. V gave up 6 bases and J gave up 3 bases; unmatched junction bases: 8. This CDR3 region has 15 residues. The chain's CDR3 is CASSTYRQGDYGYTF. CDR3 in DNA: TGTGCCAGCTCTACCTACCGACAGGGGGACTATGGCTACACCTTC.

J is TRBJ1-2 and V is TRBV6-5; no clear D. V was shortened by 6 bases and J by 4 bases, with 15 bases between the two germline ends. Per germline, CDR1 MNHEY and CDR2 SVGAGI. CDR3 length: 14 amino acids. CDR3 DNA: TGTGCCAGCAGCTGGACCCCTAGCAGCTATGGCTACACCTTC. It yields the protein CASSWTPSSYGYTF.

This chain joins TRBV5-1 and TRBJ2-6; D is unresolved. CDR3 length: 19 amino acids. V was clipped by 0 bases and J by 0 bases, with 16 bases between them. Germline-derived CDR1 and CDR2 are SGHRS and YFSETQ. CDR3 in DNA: TGCGCCAGCAGCTTGGTCTTTTTCGAGTTAAGCTCTGGGGCCAACGTCCTGACTTTC. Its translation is CASSLVFFELSSGANVLTF. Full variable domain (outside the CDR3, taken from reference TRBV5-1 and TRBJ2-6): KAGVTQTPRYLIKTRGQQVTLSCSPISGHRSVSWYQQTPGQGLQFLFEYFSETQRNKGNFPGRFSGRQFSNSRSEMNVSTLELGDSALYLCASSLVFFELSSGANVLTFGAGSRLTVL.

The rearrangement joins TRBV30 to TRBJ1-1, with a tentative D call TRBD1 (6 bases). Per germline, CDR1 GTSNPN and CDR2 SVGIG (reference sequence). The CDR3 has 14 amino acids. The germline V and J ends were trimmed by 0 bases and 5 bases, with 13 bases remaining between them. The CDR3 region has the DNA TGTGCCTGGAGTGTTACAGGGTGGCGGACTGAAGCTTTCTTT. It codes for CAWSVTGWRTEAFF. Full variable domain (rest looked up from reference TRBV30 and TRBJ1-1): SQTIHQWPATLVQPVGSPLSLECTVEGTSNPNLYWYRQAAGRGLQLLFYSVGIGQISSEVPQNLSASRPQDRQFILSSKKLLLSDSGFYLCAWSVTGWRTEAFFGQGTRLTVV.